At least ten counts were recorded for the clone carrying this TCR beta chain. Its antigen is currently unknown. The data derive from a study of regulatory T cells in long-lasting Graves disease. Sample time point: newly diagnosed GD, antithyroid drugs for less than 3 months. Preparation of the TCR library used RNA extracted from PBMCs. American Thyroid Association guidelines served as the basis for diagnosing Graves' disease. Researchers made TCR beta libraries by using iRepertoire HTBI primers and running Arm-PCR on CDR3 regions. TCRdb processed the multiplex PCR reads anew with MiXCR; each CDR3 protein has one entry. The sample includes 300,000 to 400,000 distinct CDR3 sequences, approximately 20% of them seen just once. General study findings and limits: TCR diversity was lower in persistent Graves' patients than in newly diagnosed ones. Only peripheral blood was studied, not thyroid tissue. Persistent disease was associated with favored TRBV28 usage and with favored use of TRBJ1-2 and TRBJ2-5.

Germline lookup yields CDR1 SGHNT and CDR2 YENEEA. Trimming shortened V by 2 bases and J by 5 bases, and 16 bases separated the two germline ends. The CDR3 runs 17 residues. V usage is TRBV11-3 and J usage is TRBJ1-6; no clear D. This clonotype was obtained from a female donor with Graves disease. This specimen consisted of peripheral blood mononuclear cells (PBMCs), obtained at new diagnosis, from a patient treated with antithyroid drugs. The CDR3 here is CASSLSVWGTDNSPLHF. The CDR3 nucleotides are TGTGCCAGCAGCTTAAGCGTTTGGGGAACAGATAATTCACCCCTCCACTTT. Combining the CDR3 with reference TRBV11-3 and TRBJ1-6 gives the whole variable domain EAGVVQSPRYKIIEKKQPVAFWCNPISGHNTLYWYLQNLGQGPELLIRYENEEAVDDSQLPKDRFSAERLKGVDSTLKIQPAELGDSAVYLCASSLSVWGTDNSPLHFGNGTRLTVT.